This is a list of T cell receptor beta chains from one sample in a study of blood T cell repertoires in COVID-19. Assay used: immunoSEQ multiplex PCR; TCRdb lists only in-frame clones, some missing. The sample gives hundreds of thousands of clones, 70% to 90% of which show up once; 2% to 2.5% is in the top ten. Sequencing input: PBMCs or T cells enriched from blood (not recorded which). The receptor set was obtained from a woman in her fifties or sixties in a cohort exposed to, infected with or recovered from COVID-19 (not recorded which). CDR3s include the opening cysteine and the closing phenylalanine or tryptophan. D genes are given only for firm matches. Clone size is not always given. Where it is, it says once, few, many or a class for expanded clones.

TRBD1	.	TRBV7-9	TRBJ1-6	TGTGCCAGTAGCTCGGGACAGGCGAATTCACCCCTCCACTTT	CASSSGQANSPLHF
.	once	TRBV24-1	TRBJ2-5	TGTGCCACCAGTGGGCACAGGGCAGTATCTGGGGAGACCCAGTACTTC	CATSGHRAVSGETQYF
TRBD2	.	TRBV9	TRBJ2-3	TGTGCCAGCAGCGTAGGCGGGAGCGGTAGGGGTAGAGATACGCAGTATTTT	CASSVGGSGRGRDTQYF
TRBD1	.	TRBV4-3	TRBJ2-7	TGCGCCAGCAGCCGGACAGGGGGTAGCGAGCAGTACTTC	CASSRTGGSEQYF
TRBD2	.	TRBV7-2	TRBJ2-1	TGTGCCAGCAGCTTAGGGGGGTCTAGCGGTAACAATGAGCAGTTCTTC	CASSLGGSSGNNEQFF
TRBD2	few	TRBV7-2	TRBJ2-1	TGTGCCAGCAGCTTAGTTGGGACTAGCGGGGTTGAGCAGTTCTTC	CASSLVGTSGVEQFF
TRBD1	.	TRBV19	TRBJ1-1	TGTGCCAGTAGTTTCCGACAGGGTGGCACTGAAGCTTTCTTT	CASSFRQGGTEAFF
TRBD2	.	TRBV9	TRBJ2-7	TGTGCCAGCAGCGTAGAAGGGGTAGAGGGGACTAGCGGGAGTTACGGGCAGTACTTC	CASSVEGVEGTSGSYGQYF
TRBD2	.	TRBV14	TRBJ2-1	TGTGCCAGCAGCCAAGTACAGCTAGCGGGTTACAATGAGCAGTTCTTC	CASSQVQLAGYNEQFF
.	.	TRBV30	TRBJ2-5	TGTGCCTGGAGTGTTGCGATCCAAGAGACCCAGTACTTC	CAWSVAIQETQYF
.	.	TRBV9	TRBJ1-2	TGTGCCAGCAGCAGAGAGTCTAACTATGGCTACACCTTC	CASSRESNYGYTF
.	.	TRBV2	TRBJ1-2	TGTGCCAGCACCCAGGGAGGACTTTACTATGGCTACACCTTC	CASTQGGLYYGYTF
TRBD1	.	TRBV18	TRBJ1-5	TGTGCCAGCTCACCAGGACAGGGTCATCAGCCCCAGCATTTT	CASSPGQGHQPQHF
TRBD1	.	TRBV5-1	TRBJ2-5	TGCGCCAGCAGCCCCGGGACAGGGGGTATGCGGACCCAGTACTTC	CASSPGTGGMRTQYF
TRBD2	.	TRBV30	TRBJ2-2	TGTGCCTGGAAGTTACTAGCGGGGAACACCGGGGAGCTGTTTTTT	CAWKLLAGNTGELFF
.	.	TRBV7-9	TRBJ2-3	TGTGCCAGCAGCGCTTGGGGGAGGTGGGGCACAGATACGCAGTATTTT	CASSAWGRWGTDTQYF
.	.	TRBV4-3	TRBJ2-7	TGCGCCAGCAGCCAAGCCACAGCTGGATCCGCCTACGAGCAGTACTTC	CASSQATAGSAYEQYF
.	few	TRBV9	TRBJ2-6	TGTGCCAGCAGCGTAGAACTTACCCCTAGCCTGACTTTC	CASSVELTPSLTF
.	.	TRBV19	TRBJ2-1	TGTGCCAGTAGTATGGCCGATCTGTCCTACAATGAGCAGTTCTTC	CASSMADLSYNEQFF
TRBD2	.	TRBV7-6	TRBJ2-7	TGTGCCAGCAGCTCCGGGGGTACCGGGAGGGCCGACGAGCAGTACTTC	CASSSGGTGRADEQYF
.	few	TRBV6-4	TRBJ2-7	TGTGCCAGCAGTGACCGACTAGGGCTACTCTACGAGCAGTACTTC	CASSDRLGLLYEQYF
.	.	TRBV2	TRBJ1-2	TGTGCCAGCAGTGAACTGGGTGCGGACTACGGCTACACCTTC	CASSELGADYGYTF
TRBD1	once	TRBV12-5	TRBJ1-2	TGTGCTAGTGGTTCTGGACAGGAAACCTATGGCTACACCTTC	CASGSGQETYGYTF
TRBD1	.	TRBV9	TRBJ2-7	TGTGCCAGCAGCGTAGCAGGGGGCGTATACGAGCAGTACTTC	CASSVAGGVYEQYF
.	.	TRBV5-4	TRBJ2-7	TGTGCCAGCAGCTATGCTGACAGCGCCTACGAGCAGTACTTC	CASSYADSAYEQYF
.	.	TRBV7-3	TRBJ2-1	TGTGCCAGCAGTAACTCAGGGTTTACTGAGCAGTTCTTC	CASSNSGFTEQFF
.	.	TRBV4-2	TRBJ2-3	TGTGCCAGCAGCCCCAGGGAGGGAGGGGGAGATACGCAGTATTTT	CASSPREGGGDTQYF
.	.	TRBV24-1	TRBJ2-7	TGTGCCACCAGTAGTGGAGTGGAGCAGTACTTC	CATSSGVEQYF
TRBD1	.	TRBV5-1	TRBJ2-1	TGCGCCAGCAGCTTCCCCTCGACAGGGTATATATCTAGTTCCTACAATGAGCAGTTCTTC	CASSFPSTGYISSSYNEQFF